This T cell receptor beta chain was identified during a study of molecular identifiers for immune sequencing clone quantification. Study in general: Replicates involved a five-way split of RNA from about 19,000 or 110,000 naive CD8 cells, with sequencing of four.

Comments on this clonotype: Its antigen is unidentified. A much larger clone sits a single nucleotide away, making a read error possible.

Trimming pared 7 bases from V and 3 bases from J, leaving 16 bases between. The CDR3 spans 14 residues. Per the germline V gene, CDR1 is MNHNS and CDR2 is SASEGT. General study results and limits: Spike-in Jurkat TCR RNA from a single cell reportedly registered among approximately 1.1 million naive cells. Clones above 20 RNA copies held over 98% of effector molecules, under 1% in naive cells.

TCRdb reanalysed the PCR reads using MiXCR and keeps one entry per CDR3 protein. This table holds around 470,000 distinct CDR3 sequences, around 23% found once. Sequencing input: naive CD8+ T cells from blood, with Jurkat cell RNA spiked in. Indicated subset: FACS-sorted CD8+CD4-CCR7+CD45RA+ naive T cells. The chain couples TRBV6-1 to TRBJ2-7; maybe TRBD2 (6 bases). This clonotype originated in a human donor in good health. Some libraries in this study had Jurkat cell RNA spiked in. In nucleotides, the CDR3 is TGTGCCAGCACTCTCCGGGACTCATACTACGAGCAGTACTTC. Protein sequence: CASTLRDSYYEQYF.